The 18 T cell receptor beta chains below come from one sample, sequenced in a study of CD8+ T cells in alopecia areata (dated by TCRdb to the late 2010s). The library was obtained by the immunoSEQ multiplex PCR assay. RNA was extracted from all samples and reverse transcribed into cDNA as template for TCR sequencing. TCRdb limited this immuneACCESS table to in-frame rearrangements with V and J called. A share of clones is missing; checked studies link under half to unresolved V genes, and the rest is unexplained. This sample is represented by 110,000 or so clones; under 60% of them were singletons. The ten largest make up 20% to 30% of the sample. The sequenced sample consisted of NKG2D-low CD8+ T cells sorted from blood. The intended sense of this specimen's cell subset or site label: sorted CD8+ NKG2D-low blood T cells. The origin of the receptors is a human donor with alopecia areata.

This chain connects TRBV25-1 to TRBJ2-1; D is ambiguous. Germline lookup yields CDR1 MGHDK and CDR2 SYGVNS. The CDR3 totals 15 residues. V was pared by 4 bases and J by 5 bases, with 15 bases between. The CDR3 region is CASSANAVIHNEQFF. For the CDR3, the DNA is TGTGCCAGCAGTGCTAACGCGGTCATCCACAATGAGCAGTTCTTC.

This clone appeared once. V is TRBV5-6 and J is TRBJ1-2; TRBD1 matches 7 bases. J lost 6 bases, V lost 5 bases, and 16 bases had no gene match. CDR3 length: 16 amino acids. Germline lookup yields CDR1 SGHDT and CDR2 YYEEEE. The CDR3 sequence is CASSPQRDRERDGYTF. CDR3 sequence (DNA): TGTGCCAGCAGTCCCCAAAGGGACAGAGAAAGAGATGGCTACACCTTC. The whole variable domain, remainder taken from reference TRBV5-6 and TRBJ1-2, is DAGVTQSPTHLIKTRGQQVTLRCSPKSGHDTVSWYQQALGQGPQFIFQYYEEEERQRGNFPDRFSGHQFPNYSSELNVNALLLGDSALYLCASSPQRDRERDGYTFGSGTRLTVV.

The CDR3: CASSHTGGTYNEQFF. The CDR3 region has the DNA TGTGCCAGCAGTCACACAGGGGGAACCTACAATGAGCAGTTCTTC. The gene calls are TRBV6-5 and TRBJ2-1, with 8 bases fitting TRBD1. This CDR3 comprises 15 residues. V gave up 5 bases and J gave up 2 bases; unmatched junction bases: 5. Germline CDR1 reads MNHEY; CDR2 reads SVGAGI.

This clone was counted between two and nine times. This rearrangement joins TRBV7-9 to TRBJ2-7; no firm D call. This CDR3 region has 11 residues. Germline-derived CDR1 and CDR2 are SEHNR and FQNEAQ (reference sequence). V shed 6 bases and J shed 3 bases, with 6 bases lying between them. The CDR3 sequence: CASSSDYEQYF. Written as DNA, the CDR3 is TGTGCCAGCAGTTCTGACTACGAGCAGTACTTC.

The chain has TRBV27 and TRBJ2-5; TRBD2 aligns across 7 bases. Germline V gene sequence: CDR1 MNHEY, CDR2 SMNVEV (reference sequence). V was clipped by 5 bases and J by 5 bases; unmatched bases: 20. The CDR3 is 18 residues long. Written as DNA, the CDR3 is TGTGCCAGCAGTCCCCGGGGGGAGAGAGCCCCCATCGGGGAGACCCAGTACTTC. Translated: CASSPRGERAPIGETQYF.

The chain recombines TRBV7-9 with TRBJ2-5, with 9 positions matching TRBD2. The CDR3 consists of 16 residues. Germline loops: CDR1 SEHNR, CDR2 FQNEAQ (reference sequence). V shed 7 bases, J shed 4 bases, and the junction held 13 bases outside the gene matches. The CDR3 here is CASTNFGTSRLETQYF. The CDR3 region has the DNA TGTGCCAGCACGAATTTCGGGACTAGCCGTTTAGAGACCCAGTACTTC.

This clone was seen only once. V gene TRBV29-1 combines with J gene TRBJ2-1; 9 bases fit TRBD1. The junction had 8 bases not matched to a gene; V was cut back by 4 bases and J by 4 bases. Germline CDR1 is SQVTM and CDR2 is ANQGSEA. This CDR3 is built from 15 residues. CDR3 amino acids: CSVAPGDRVYNEQFF. The CDR3 coding sequence is TGCAGCGTTGCCCCAGGGGACAGGGTGTACAATGAGCAGTTCTTC.

V usage is TRBV4-1 and J usage is TRBJ1-2, with D hard to call. The CDR3 sequence is 12 residues long. Germline V CDR1 and CDR2: MGHRA, YSYEKL. V was trimmed by 0 bases and J by 7 bases, leaving 6 bases between them. The CDR3 protein is CASSQDTSGYTF. The CDR3, as DNA: TGCGCCAGCAGCCAAGATACTTCTGGCTACACCTTC.

The J gene is TRBJ1-2, the V gene TRBV7-9, with no clear D. Deletions cut 0 bases from V and 6 bases from J, with 2 bases between. Germline loops: CDR1 SEHNR, CDR2 FQNEAQ (reference sequence). The CDR3 length is 11 residues. CDR3 region: CASSLANGYTF. CDR3 nucleotide sequence: TGTGCCAGCAGCTTAGCGAATGGCTACACCTTC.

The CDR3 loop is CASSGTSGRAIPDTQYF. The CDR3 region has the DNA TGTGCCAGCAGCGGGACTAGCGGGAGGGCCATCCCAGATACGCAGTATTTT. This chain connects TRBV2 to TRBJ2-3; 16 bases line up with TRBD2. V shed 6 bases and J 4 bases; nucleotides not matched to a gene: 7. CDR3 length: 17 residues. The germline V gene encodes CDR1 SNHLY and CDR2 FYNNEI. Using reference TRBV2 and TRBJ2-3 for the parts outside the CDR3, the full variable domain is EPEVTQTPSHQVTQMGQEVILRCVPISNHLYFYWYRQILGQKVEFLVSFYNNEISEKSEIFDDQFSVERPDGSNFTLKIRSTKLEDSAMYFCASSGTSGRAIPDTQYFGPGTRLTVL.

The chain carries TRBV7-9 and TRBJ2-1; a weak D match, TRBD1 (6 bases). The CDR3 spans 14 residues. The germline CDR1 and CDR2 sequences are SEHNR and FQNEAQ (reference sequence). The V and J ends lost 3 bases and 3 bases respectively, with 9 bases between them. The CDR3 loop reads CASSFSGDYNEQFF. The CDR3 coding sequence is TGTGCCAGCAGCTTTTCAGGGGACTACAATGAGCAGTTCTTC.

This clone came up a few times. The chain joins TRBV6-1 to TRBJ2-3, with D maybe TRBD2 (5 bases). The CDR3 consists of 15 residues. CDR1 is MNHNS, CDR2 SASEGT, per germline. V dropped 4 bases and J dropped 1 base, with 12 bases sitting between them. CDR3 region: CASSAPRVGTDTQYF. Here the CDR3 DNA reads TGTGCCAGCAGTGCGCCGCGGGTTGGCACAGATACGCAGTATTTT.

V is TRBV6-5 and J is TRBJ2-2; D is uncertain. With 6 bases removed from V and 4 bases from J, the gap between germline ends came to 9 bases. Per the germline V gene, CDR1 is MNHEY and CDR2 is SVGAGI. The CDR3 has 13 residues. CDR3 nucleotide sequence: TGTGCCAGCAGCCGGACGTCCACCGGGGAGCTGTTTTTT. It codes for CASSRTSTGELFF.

The CDR3 here is CASSLFEGAQGKQYF. The CDR3 DNA is TGTGCCAGCAGTTTATTCGAGGGGGCGCAGGGGAAGCAGTACTTC. The chain has TRBV27 and TRBJ2-7; 7 bases align to TRBD1. V was clipped by 1 base and J by 8 bases; unmatched bases: 11. Germline assignment: CDR1 MNHEY and CDR2 SMNVEV (reference sequence). This CDR3 comprises 15 residues.

This clone occurred a few times. V usage is TRBV19 and J usage is TRBJ1-1; D not resolved. Germline CDR1 and CDR2: LNHDA and SQIVND (reference sequence). Trimming took 3 bases from V and 7 from J, leaving 12 bases between them. CDR3 size: 13 residues. CDR3 sequence reads: CASSMTGIVEAFF. The CDR3 DNA follows: TGTGCCAGTAGTATGACCGGGATTGTTGAAGCTTTCTTT.

This clone has more than one count but fewer than ten. The CDR3 protein is CASSLPRRLAGEQFF. DNA for the CDR3: TGTGCCAGCAGTTTGCCGCGGCGCCTAGCGGGTGAGCAGTTCTTC. This chain connects TRBV28 to TRBJ2-1; 8 bases map to TRBD2. CDR3 size: 15 residues. V was clipped by 3 bases and J by 9 bases; unmatched bases: 10. Germline loops: CDR1 MDHEN, CDR2 SYDVKM. Variable domain in full (rest from reference TRBV28 and TRBJ2-1): DVKVTQSSRYLVKRTGEKVFLECVQDMDHENMFWYRQDPGLGLRLIYFSYDVKMKEKGDIPEGYSVSREKKERFSLILESASTNQTSMYLCASSLPRRLAGEQFFGPGTRLTVL.

In this sample, this clone turned up a few times. The CDR3 reads CSVDGFQAQETQYF. CDR3 nucleotides: TGCAGCGTTGACGGCTTCCAAGCCCAAGAGACCCAGTACTTC. This chain links TRBV29-1 with TRBJ2-5; D remains unclear. Germline CDR1 reads SQVTM; CDR2 reads ANQGSEA. V shed 3 bases and J shed 1 base, with 12 bases lying between them. The CDR3 has 14 amino acids.

This clone was seen more than once but under ten times. The chain employs TRBV29-1 and TRBJ2-1; D is unresolved. This CDR3 is 15 amino acids long. Trimming shortened V by 3 bases and J by 0 bases, and 12 bases separated the two germline ends. Germline V gene data show CDR1 as SQVTM and CDR2 as ANQGSEA. DNA of the CDR3: TGCAGCGTTGATGGCCACCCAAGCTCCTACAATGAGCAGTTCTTC. As protein: CSVDGHPSSYNEQFF.